This T cell receptor beta chain was sequenced for a study of blood T cell repertoires in COVID-19. Overall study context: Specimens from acute and convalescent COVID-19 originated in the United States, Italy and Spain. Nucleic acid was either cDNA or gDNA, and it came from T cells, B-cell-depleted T cells, or PBMCs.

Methods used by the authors: Estimated nucleated cell counts came from reference gene primer amplification. TCRdb's copy holds only in-frame clones and misses some; the assay was immunoSEQ multiplex PCR. V and J calls and clone size are given by that table; D and trimming were obtained from the DNA. The sample consists of approximately 210,000 clones, about nine tenths of them appearing once. CDR1 is SGHRS and CDR2 is YFSETQ in the germline V gene. The length of the CDR3 is 14 residues. V was cut by 0 bases and J by 5 bases, with 10 bases left in between. This chain links TRBV5-1 with TRBJ2-3; a possible D gene is TRBD1 (5 bases). The source material was peripheral blood. The TCR was taken from a man aged 25 to 40 who had recovered from COVID-19. The CDR3 is CASSLAQGRDTQYF. CDR3 bases: TGCGCCAGCAGCTTGGCCCAGGGCAGAGATACGCAGTATTTT. Supplemented by reference TRBV5-1 and TRBJ2-3, the full variable domain reads KAGVTQTPRYLIKTRGQQVTLSCSPISGHRSVSWYQQTPGQGLQFLFEYFSETQRNKGNFPGRFSGRQFSNSRSEMNVSTLELGDSALYLCASSLAQGRDTQYFGPGTRLTVL.